The 19 T cell receptor beta chains presented below share a single source sample, sequenced in a study of T cell responses to AZD1222 COVID-19 vaccine. The repertoire was sequenced with immunoSEQ multiplex PCR; TCRdb's copy has only in-frame clones and lacks some. The data show fewer than 200,000 clones, approximately 94% seen once. The sequencing used peripheral blood, collected 28 days after the second AZD1222 dose. Every receptor here comes from an adult who received the AZD1222 COVID-19 vaccine.

The chain joins TRBV24-1 to TRBJ1-6; tentative D call: TRBD1 (5 bases). The CDR3 extends over 15 amino acids. With 3 bases removed from V and 5 bases from J, the gap between germline ends came to 10 bases. Germline lookup yields CDR1 KGHDR and CDR2 SFDVKD. The CDR3: CATSDGTGNNSPLHF. CDR3 nucleotide sequence: TGTGCCACCAGTGATGGGACGGGGAATAATTCACCCCTCCACTTT.

V is TRBV11-2 and J is TRBJ1-4; no definite D call. This CDR3 is 15 amino acids long. Trimming stripped 4 bases from V and 2 bases from J, with 11 bases between. CDR1 is SGHAT and CDR2 is FQNNGV in the germline V gene. The CDR3 spells CASSSERGTNEKLFF. The CDR3 DNA reads as TGTGCCAGCAGCTCAGAGAGAGGGACTAATGAAAAACTGTTTTTT.

This sequence joins TRBV5-4 and TRBJ1-4; 8 nucleotides align to TRBD1. Germline V lookup: CDR1 SGHNT, CDR2 YYREEE (reference sequence). V shed 2 bases, J shed 2 bases, and the junction held 5 bases outside the gene matches. The CDR3 totals 16 residues. The DNA of the CDR3 is TGTGCCAGCAGCTTACGACAGGGGAGTACTAATGAAAAACTGTTTTTT. It yields the protein CASSLRQGSTNEKLFF.

The J gene is TRBJ2-1, the V gene TRBV5-6; no definite D call. V was shortened by 3 bases and J by 0 bases, with 10 bases between the two germline ends. This CDR3 region has 15 residues. Germline assignment: CDR1 SGHDT and CDR2 YYEEEE. CDR3 residues: CASSSPTRSYNEQFF. The CDR3 DNA sequence: TGTGCCAGCAGCTCCCCTACCCGCTCCTACAATGAGCAGTTCTTC. The entire variable domain, with the rest obtained from reference TRBV5-6 and TRBJ2-1, is as follows: DAGVTQSPTHLIKTRGQQVTLRCSPKSGHDTVSWYQQALGQGPQFIFQYYEEEERQRGNFPDRFSGHQFPNYSSELNVNALLLGDSALYLCASSSPTRSYNEQFFGPGTRLTVL.

The chain recombines TRBV4-1 with TRBJ1-1; a possible D gene is TRBD1 (6 bases). The V end lost 6 bases, the J end lost 0 bases, and 17 bases lay between the germline ends. The germline V gene encodes CDR1 MGHRA and CDR2 YSYEKL. This CDR3 comprises 16 residues. CDR3 bases: TGCGCCAGCAGTCGTATCATGGGGGCAGTGAACACTGAAGCTTTCTTT. It codes for CASSRIMGAVNTEAFF.

The chain links TRBV2 to TRBJ1-6; 7 bases map to TRBD1. This CDR3 contains 16 residues. Germline V CDR1 and CDR2: SNHLY, FYNNEI. With V trimmed by 8 bases and J by 8 bases, 15 bases remained unmatched. DNA of the CDR3: TGTGCCAGCTCTCCCCGCTTTTCCGGGACAGATTCACCCCTCCACTTT. Its protein product is CASSPRFSGTDSPLHF.

The chain carries TRBV9 and TRBJ2-1; 13 bases are a match to TRBD2. V lost 0 bases, J lost 6 bases, and 9 bases stayed unmatched. The length of the CDR3 is 18 residues. Germline CDR1 and CDR2: SGDLS and YYNGEE. The CDR3 region has the DNA TGTGCCAGCAGCGTAGCCGTTAAGACTAGCGGGAGGTTCAATGAGCAGTTCTTC. Amino acids: CASSVAVKTSGRFNEQFF.

This clone came up once. The chain recombines TRBV27 with TRBJ2-3, with D possibly being TRBD1 (5 bases). The CDR3 length is 16 residues. Trimming left V 6 bases short and J 3 bases short, with 19 bases between. Germline CDR1 MNHEY, CDR2 SMNVEV (reference sequence). In nucleotides, the CDR3 is TGTGCCAGCAGCCTCCTTGGGTTGGGGCAAACAGATACGCAGTATTTT. This codes for CASSLLGLGQTDTQYF.

The chain has TRBV7-9 and TRBJ1-2; D might be TRBD1 (6 bases). CDR3 length equals 15 residues. V lost 1 base and J 5 bases, leaving 14 bases between the germline ends. Germline V gives CDR1 SEHNR, CDR2 FQNEAQ (reference sequence). This chain's CDR3 is CASSLGGEGEYGYTF. CDR3 coding DNA: TGTGCCAGCAGCTTAGGGGGTGAGGGGGAATATGGCTACACCTTC.

V is TRBV24-1 and J is TRBJ2-1; TRBD1 matches 9 bases. Losses at the gene ends were 4 bases for V and 8 bases for J; bases not matched to a gene: 5. This CDR3 comprises 14 residues. CDR1 is KGHDR, CDR2 SFDVKD, per germline. CDR3 amino acids: CATSEGTGRHEQFF. The CDR3 region has the DNA TGTGCCACCAGTGAGGGGACAGGGAGGCATGAGCAGTTCTTC.

Comments on this clone: The junction departs from germline at one end; a sequencing error may be responsible. The chain links TRBV19 to TRBJ2-1; 9 bases line up with TRBD2. The CDR3 has 17 amino acids. CDR1 LNHDA and CDR2 SQIVND come from the germline V gene (reference sequence). CDR3 bases: TGTGTCAGTAGTCGCGATTTCGGCGGGAGCGGGAGGAATGAGCAGTTCTTC. It yields the protein CVSSRDFGGSGRNEQFF.

The genes are TRBV19 and TRBJ1-2; tentatively, D is TRBD1 (6 bases). This CDR3 spans 13 amino acids. Trimming took 6 bases from V and 6 from J, leaving 14 bases between them. CDR1 is LNHDA and CDR2 is SQIVND in the germline V gene (reference sequence). CDR3 sequence reads: CASRLGAGNGYTF. As DNA, the CDR3 is TGTGCCAGTAGGTTGGGGGCAGGGAATGGCTACACCTTC. Drawing the rest from reference TRBV19 and TRBJ1-2, the complete variable domain is DGGITQSPKYLFRKEGQNVTLSCEQNLNHDAMYWYRQDPGQGLRLIYYSQIVNDFQKGDIAEGYSVSREKKESFPLTVTSAQKNPTAFYLCASRLGAGNGYTFGSGTRLTVV.

This chain joins TRBV7-3 and TRBJ2-2; D possibly matches TRBD1 or TRBD2 (5 bases each). The CDR3 spans 16 residues. V lost 2 bases and J lost 4, with 14 bases in between. Germline V CDR1 and CDR2: SGHTA, FQGTGA. This CDR3 is CASSLQGPRGTGELFF. The DNA of the CDR3 is TGTGCCAGCAGCTTACAGGGCCCTCGGGGCACCGGGGAGCTGTTTTTT. The full variable domain, its missing parts supplied by reference TRBV7-3 and TRBJ2-2, is GAGVSQTPSNKVTEKGKYVELRCDPISGHTALYWYRQSLGQGPEFLIYFQGTGAADDSGLPNDRFFAVRPEGSVSTLKIQRTERGDSAVYLCASSLQGPRGTGELFFGEGSRLTVL.

The chain couples TRBV6-1 to TRBJ1-5; D uncertain. Trimming took off 2 bases at V and 3 bases at J, with 8 bases between the two ends. Germline CDR1 and CDR2: MNHNS and SASEGT. This CDR3 has 14 residues. The CDR3 coding sequence is TGTGCCAGCAGTGAACCGGCGTTCAATCAGCCCCAGCATTTT. It encodes CASSEPAFNQPQHF.

This clone has just one count. The chain carries TRBV24-1 and TRBJ1-5, with D possibly being TRBD1 (5 bases). The CDR3 extends over 15 amino acids. The ends were cut back, 2 bases at V and 7 bases at J, with 14 bases in the middle. Germline loops: CDR1 KGHDR, CDR2 SFDVKD. CDR3 nucleotides: TGTGCCACCAGTGATTCGGGACGGGTGGGCCAGCCCCAGCATTTT. This encodes CATSDSGRVGQPQHF.

The chain couples TRBV5-1 to TRBJ2-7; 7 nucleotides line up with TRBD2. Unmatched junction bases numbered 13, after V lost 5 bases and J lost 2 bases. Germline V gene data show CDR1 as SGHRS and CDR2 as YFSETQ. The CDR3 runs to 16 residues. The CDR3 nucleotides are TGCGCCAGCAGTCTGGAAGGGACTACCTCCACCTACGAGCAGTACTTC. It codes for CASSLEGTTSTYEQYF.

This chain uses TRBV5-8 with TRBJ2-3, with TRBD1 identical over 8 bases. This CDR3 spans 14 amino acids. The germline V gene has CDR1 SGHTS and CDR2 YDEGEE. Trimming removed 2 bases from V and 3 bases from J; junction bases left unmatched: 2. The CDR3 reads CASSFTGGTDTQYF. CDR3 bases: TGTGCCAGCAGCTTTACAGGGGGGACAGATACGCAGTATTTT.

The chain has TRBV27 and TRBJ1-6; the D gene is possibly TRBD1 (5 bases). Germline V gives CDR1 MNHEY, CDR2 SMNVEV (reference sequence). Deletions cut 5 bases from V and 7 bases from J, with 18 bases between. The CDR3 contains 16 residues. The CDR3 DNA sequence: TGTGCCAGCAGTAATCCAGCAGGGTACGGAAATTCACCCCTCCACTTT. This codes for CASSNPAGYGNSPLHF.

The gene calls are TRBV5-1 and TRBJ1-2, with D perhaps matching TRBD1 (5 bases). Germline CDR1 is SGHRS and CDR2 is YFSETQ. This CDR3 spans 13 amino acids. V dropped 0 bases and J dropped 2 bases, with 5 bases sitting between them. CDR3 bases: TGCGCCAGCAGCTTGGAGGGGAACTATGGCTACACCTTC. Translation: CASSLEGNYGYTF.